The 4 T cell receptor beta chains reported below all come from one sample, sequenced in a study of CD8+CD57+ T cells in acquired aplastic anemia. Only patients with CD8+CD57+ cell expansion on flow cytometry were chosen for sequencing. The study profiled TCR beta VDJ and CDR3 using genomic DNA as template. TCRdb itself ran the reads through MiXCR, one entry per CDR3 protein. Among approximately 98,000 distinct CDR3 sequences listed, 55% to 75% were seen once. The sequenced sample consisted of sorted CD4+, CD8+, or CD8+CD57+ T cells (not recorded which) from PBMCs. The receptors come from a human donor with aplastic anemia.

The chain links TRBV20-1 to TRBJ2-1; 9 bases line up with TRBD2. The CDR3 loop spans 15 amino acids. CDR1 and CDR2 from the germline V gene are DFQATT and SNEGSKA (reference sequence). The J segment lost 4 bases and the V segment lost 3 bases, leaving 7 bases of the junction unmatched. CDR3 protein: CSARKTSGTYNEQFF. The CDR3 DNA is TGCAGTGCTAGGAAGACTAGCGGAACTTACAATGAGCAGTTCTTC.

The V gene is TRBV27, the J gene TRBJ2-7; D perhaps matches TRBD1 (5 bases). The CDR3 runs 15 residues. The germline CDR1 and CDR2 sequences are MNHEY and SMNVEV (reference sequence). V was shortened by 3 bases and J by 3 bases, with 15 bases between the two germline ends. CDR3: CASSFEAGPNYEQYF. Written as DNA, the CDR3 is TGTGCCAGCAGTTTTGAGGCAGGGCCTAACTACGAGCAGTACTTC.

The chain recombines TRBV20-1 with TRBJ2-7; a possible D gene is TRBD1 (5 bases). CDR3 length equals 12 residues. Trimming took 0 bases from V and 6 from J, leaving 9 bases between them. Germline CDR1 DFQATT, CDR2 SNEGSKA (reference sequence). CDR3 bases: TGCAGTGCTAGAGAACCAGGGCGCGAGCAGTACTTC. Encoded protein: CSAREPGREQYF.

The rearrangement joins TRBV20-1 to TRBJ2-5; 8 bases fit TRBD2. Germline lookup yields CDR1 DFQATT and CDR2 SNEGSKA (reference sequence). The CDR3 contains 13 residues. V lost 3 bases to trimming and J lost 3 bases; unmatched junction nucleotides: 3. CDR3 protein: CSARTSVKETQYF. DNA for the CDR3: TGCAGTGCTAGGACTAGCGTCAAAGAGACCCAGTACTTC.